The entry that follows covers one T cell receptor beta chain sequence. No cognate antigen has been identified for it. No base quality values were provided; no much bigger clone lies one nucleotide off. From the cysteine up to the phenylalanine, the CDR3 has a length of 12 residues. The retained sequence is limited to the CDR3, 36 bases, with the frame set at the first base. V was cut back by 2 bases and J by 6 bases, leaving a gap of 11 bases between them. The germline V gene (reference sequence) specifies GTSNPN as CDR1 and SVGIG as CDR2. These data are taken from a study of CD8+ T cells in alopecia areata (dated by TCRdb to 2016 to 2018). Broadly, across the study: The treated patients, all with moderate-to-severe alopecia areata, were enrolled in an open-label pilot trial of oral tofacitinib given at 5 to 10 mg twice daily. Patients stayed on tofacitinib for 6 to 18 months and then had 6 months of follow-up off drug so that delayed response and recurrence could be assessed. High-throughput TCRbeta sequencing was used to examine T cell clonal expansion in alopecia areata in both the C3H/HeJ mouse model and human patients. Scalp tissue and sorted CD4+ and CD8+ peripheral blood T cells from patchy and totalis/universalis alopecia areata patients and from healthy controls were covered by human TCRbeta sequencing. Tofacitinib-treated patients had biopsies at baseline and at 4 and 24 weeks of treatment, with a later scalp biopsy in several patients. Scalp clonality was compared across normal scalp (n=4), patchy alopecia areata scalp (n=8), and alopecia totalis/universalis scalp (n=8). RNA was obtained with the PAXgene miRNA kit for fixed scalp, the miRNeasy kit for PBMCs, and the RNeasy kit for mouse skin. TCRbeta CDR3 regions were amplified by immunoSEQ multiplex PCR with 35 Vbeta forward and 13 Jbeta reverse primers.

Libraries were prepared through the immunoSEQ multiplex PCR assay. RNA was extracted from all samples and reverse transcribed into cDNA as template for TCR sequencing. SuperScript III was used to make first-strand cDNA, primed with a 2:1 mix of oligo-dT and random hexamers. A synthetic immune receptor repertoire was used to assess amplification bias, and residual bias was removed computationally. On the authors' methods: After raw reads were preprocessed to remove errors, the CDR3 was defined following IMGT conventions as running from the conserved cysteine to phenylalanine. To get clonality, Shannon entropy was normalized by log2 of the number of productive unique TCRs and the result was subtracted from 1. Whether scalp clones were CD4 or CD8 was inferred by matching scalp TCRbeta sequences against CD4 and CD8 repertoires sorted from blood. The clones in this table, taken by TCRdb from immuneACCESS, are in-frame only. Not every clone is retained; where verified, under half of the shortfall comes from an unresolved V gene, and the cause of the rest is unknown. That table is the source of V, J and clone size, and D and trimming were worked out from the DNA. In all, the sample holds some 150,000 clones, and roughly three fifths of those were seen once. The biggest ten clones account for under 8% of the sample.

Results and caveats for the whole study, not just this receptor: Unlike mouse skin, which is dominated by gammadelta T cells, normal human skin has resident alphabeta T cells that are also sequenced, and this complicates analysis of the scalp TCR repertoire. Shared TCR sequences between patients were less evident than in mice, which may be partly attributable to HLA diversity in the patient population. Lesional scalp, especially in alopecia totalis/universalis, showed higher clonality and more expanded CD8+ clones than normal scalp, suggesting antigenic drive.

Explained via the paper, the time point label denotes: baseline before oral tofacitinib. From alopecia areata patients, peripheral blood was collected along with lesional scalp punch biopsies. PBMCs were separated by density centrifugation and stained for CD3, CD4 and CD8, after which CD4+ and CD8+ T cells were sorted on a FACSAria. The receptor comes from a human donor with alopecia areata. The starting material was CD4+ T cells sorted from blood, obtained at week 0. The chain is made from TRBV30 and TRBJ2-7; the D gene is unclear. The DNA is TGTGCCTGGAGTCCCCTCGGGCCCGAGCAGTACTTC. It translates to CAWSPLGPEQYF.